The clone carrying this T cell receptor (beta chain) was observed a handful of times. Its target is not known. The second PCR ran about 7 to 12 cycles with a sample-barcoded 5' primer and J-beta primers. Per sample, CDR3-containing paired-end reads numbered at least 2.5 million. In TCRdb, the 5' RACE reads were re-called with MiXCR into one record per CDR3 protein. Here the sample spans roughly 1.5 million distinct CDR3 sequences, approximately 42% being singletons. This sample was taken from a study of blood T cells in healthy people across ages. Findings and caveats of the study: The recorded TCR beta diversity per million T cells decreased in a roughly linear manner with age. Donors of long life had a larger count of naive CD4+ cells and greater diversity than aged donors.

Sequencing was done on a sample of blood. This clonotype was obtained from a woman younger than 35 in good health.

Here the CDR3 reads CASSRSLAGAPDTQYF. The CDR3, as DNA: TGTGCCAGCAGCCGAAGTCTAGCGGGAGCCCCAGATACGCAGTATTTT. The genes are TRBV14 and TRBJ2-3, with TRBD2 matching 10 bases. The CDR3 runs 16 residues. V was clipped by 4 bases and J by 4 bases; unmatched bases: 8. In germline, CDR1 is SGHDN, CDR2 FVKESK. Full variable domain (outside the CDR3, taken from reference TRBV14 and TRBJ2-3): EAGVTQFPSHSVIEKGQTVTLRCDPISGHDNLYWYRRVMGKEIKFLLHFVKESKQDESGMPNNRFLAERTGGTYSTLKVQPAELEDSGVYFCASSRSLAGAPDTQYFGPGTRLTVL.